Sequencing of this TCR beta chain was carried out in a study of technical replicates of blood from a handful of donors. Produced via immunoSEQ multiplex PCR; TCRdb's table is partial and in-frame only. The table lists about 81,000 clones, approximately 94% of them singletons. The germline V gene has CDR1 SQVTM and CDR2 ANQGSEA. The CDR3 is 14 residues long. The V end was cut by 3 bases, the J end by 6 bases, with 15 bases between. This clonotype was sampled from a human donor in good health. This chain joins TRBV29-1 and TRBJ2-1; the D gene is possibly TRBD1 (6 bases). Sequenced: T cells isolated from PBMCs. CDR3 loop: CSVETGPRPNEQFF. CDR3 nucleotide sequence: TGCAGCGTTGAGACAGGCCCTCGGCCCAATGAGCAGTTCTTC.